The 21 T cell receptor beta chains below all came from one sample that was sequenced in a study of somatic mutations in cytotoxic T cells in rheumatoid arthritis. Sequencing used immunoSEQ multiplex PCR; TCRdb keeps in-frame clones, though not all of them. Of 2,000 to 2,500 clones listed, approximately 77% were seen once; the top ten hold about 62%. This sample comprised CD8+ T cells sorted from blood, obtained at a follow-up visit. The origin of the receptors is an older man with rheumatoid arthritis.

The chain links TRBV28 to TRBJ1-1; no definite D call. V was clipped by 3 bases and J by 2 bases, with 7 bases between them. Germline CDR1 MDHEN, CDR2 SYDVKM. The CDR3 is made up of 13 amino acids. DNA for the CDR3: TGTGCCAGCAGTTTGGGTCAAAACACTGAAGCTTTCTTT. Translating it yields CASSLGQNTEAFF.

V and J are TRBV7-2 and TRBJ2-1; 9 bases are shared with TRBD1. This CDR3 contains 17 residues. The V and J ends lost 2 bases and 7 bases, in that order; junction bases with no gene match: 12. The V gene's germline CDR1 is SGHTA and CDR2 FQGNSA. CDR3 DNA: TGTGCCAGCAGCTTACCATGGGGGGACAGGGTAGGGAATGAGCAGTTCTTC. It codes for CASSLPWGDRVGNEQFF.

The chain links TRBV4-2 to TRBJ2-7, with 7 bases lining up with TRBD1. CDR1 is LGHNA and CDR2 is YNFKEQ in the germline V gene. The V segment lost 0 bases and the J segment 4 bases; nucleotides outside the gene matches: 3. The CDR3 length is 14 residues. DNA of the CDR3: TGTGCCAGCAGCCAAGAGGCAGGGGGTTACGAGCAGTACTTC. It codes for CASSQEAGGYEQYF.

The rearrangement uses TRBV7-9 and TRBJ2-5; 7 nucleotides align to TRBD1. V was clipped by 6 bases and J by 1 base; unmatched bases: 5. The CDR3 loop spans 14 amino acids. Germline lookup yields CDR1 SEHNR and CDR2 FQNEAQ (reference sequence). CDR3 sequence: CASSPTGSQETQYF. In nucleotides, the CDR3 is TGTGCCAGCAGTCCGACAGGGTCCCAAGAGACCCAGTACTTC.

The CDR3 DNA follows: TGTGCCAGCAGTTCACAAGGGACAGGAACTTATGGCTACACCTTC. It specifies CASSSQGTGTYGYTF. The chain joins TRBV6-5 to TRBJ1-2; 8 positions agree with TRBD1. The CDR3 loop spans 15 amino acids. V trimming: 4 bases; J trimming: 5 bases; junction bases outside the gene matches: 9. Germline lookup yields CDR1 MNHEY and CDR2 SVGAGI.

This sequence joins TRBV7-6 and TRBJ2-1; D gene unclear. V was pared by 4 bases and J by 7 bases, with 11 bases between. The V gene's germline CDR1 is SGHVS and CDR2 FNYEAQ. This CDR3 region has 13 residues. CDR3 amino acids: CASSSELANEQFF. The CDR3 nucleotides read TGTGCCAGCAGCTCGGAATTGGCGAATGAGCAGTTCTTC.

The chain couples TRBV5-5 to TRBJ2-7, with 9 bases aligning to TRBD2. Germline values: CDR1 SGHKS, CDR2 YYEKEE (reference sequence). The ends lost 0 bases at V and 3 bases at J; junction bases unmatched: 10. This CDR3 has 17 amino acids. This CDR3 reads CASSLDRVTSGHYEQYF. DNA for the CDR3: TGTGCCAGCAGCTTGGACAGGGTTACTAGCGGGCACTACGAGCAGTACTTC.

The chain is built from TRBV9 and TRBJ2-2; no clear D gene. Trimming took 0 bases from V and 8 from J, leaving 5 bases between them. Germline CDR1 and CDR2: SGDLS and YYNGEE. The CDR3 is made up of 12 amino acids. This CDR3 reads CASSVGSGELFF. CDR3 coding DNA: TGTGCCAGCAGCGTAGGGAGTGGGGAGCTGTTTTTT.

This clone has a handful of counts. The V gene is TRBV6-5, the J gene TRBJ2-5; TRBD1 matches at 9 bases. The germline V gene encodes CDR1 MNHEY and CDR2 SVGAGI. J was trimmed by 9 bases and V by 6 bases; bases with no gene match: 8. The CDR3 extends over 13 amino acids. DNA for the CDR3: TGTGCCAGCAGCGAGGGACAGGGAGGATCCCAGTACTTC. Translation gives CASSEGQGGSQYF.

There are a few counts of this clone. V usage is TRBV10-1 and J usage is TRBJ2-3; the D gene could be TRBD1 or TRBD2 (5 bases each). Germline V gene data show CDR1 as WNHNN and CDR2 as SYGVQD (reference sequence). Trimming took 1 base from V and 3 from J, leaving 14 bases between them. The CDR3 contains 16 residues. The DNA of the CDR3 is TGCGCCAGCAGTGAGTTTGGGGGAACAGAAACAGATACGCAGTATTTT. Protein product: CASSEFGGTETDTQYF.

The genes are TRBV29-1 and TRBJ2-7, with TRBD2 identical over 11 bases. Per germline, CDR1 SQVTM and CDR2 ANQGSEA. Trimming took 0 bases from V and 6 from J; bases not matched to a gene: 13. The CDR3 sequence is 17 residues long. The CDR3 DNA sequence: TGCAGCGTTGAAGATTCTGCTAGCGGGAGGTCCGGGGCCGAGCAGTACTTC. Translating gives CSVEDSASGRSGAEQYF.

The chain uses TRBV2 and TRBJ1-4; D unresolved. This CDR3 region has 15 residues. Germline values: CDR1 SNHLY, CDR2 FYNNEI. V was pared by 4 bases and J by 8 bases, with 17 bases between. The CDR3 protein is CASSVSWQRSEKLFF. The DNA for the CDR3 is TGTGCCAGCAGTGTTTCGTGGCAAAGGAGCGAAAAACTGTTTTTT. The full variable domain, with the rest looked up from reference TRBV2 and TRBJ1-4, is EPEVTQTPSHQVTQMGQEVILRCVPISNHLYFYWYRQILGQKVEFLVSFYNNEISEKSEIFDDQFSVERPDGSNFTLKIRSTKLEDSAMYFCASSVSWQRSEKLFFGSGTQLSVL.

In this sample, this clone turned up a few times. The chain joins TRBV5-4 to TRBJ1-1; the D is unclear. V was pared by 0 bases and J by 1 base, with 13 bases between. Germline V lookup: CDR1 SGHNT, CDR2 YYREEE (reference sequence). The CDR3 runs 16 residues. CDR3 in amino acids: CASSLASGGPNTEAFF. The CDR3 DNA follows: TGTGCCAGCAGCTTGGCCTCAGGTGGGCCGAACACTGAAGCTTTCTTT.

This clone was recorded once. The V call is TRBV2, the J call TRBJ2-1; 10 nucleotides align to TRBD2. The CDR3 sequence is 16 residues long. V trimming: 3 bases; J trimming: 4 bases; junction bases outside the gene matches: 6. Looked up from germline, CDR1 is SNHLY and CDR2 is FYNNEI. The CDR3 nucleotides are TGTGCCAGCAGTGATTTAAGCGGGGGGGCGTACAATGAGCAGTTCTTC. This gives the protein CASSDLSGGAYNEQFF.

In DNA form, the CDR3 reads TGTGCCAGCAGCTTGGACCCCGGACAGGGGAAAAACATTCAGTACTTC. Residues: CASSLDPGQGKNIQYF. The chain uses TRBV7-9 and TRBJ2-4, with TRBD1 identical over 9 bases. The ends lost 3 bases at V and 4 bases at J; junction bases unmatched: 7. The CDR3 spans 16 residues. Looked up from germline, CDR1 is SEHNR and CDR2 is FQNEAQ (reference sequence). Together with reference TRBV7-9 and TRBJ2-4, the CDR3 gives the full variable domain: DTGVSQNPRHKITKRGQNVTFRCDPISEHNRLYWYRQTLGQGPEFLTYFQNEAQLEKSRLLSDRFSAERPKGSFSTLEIQRTEQGDSAMYLCASSLDPGQGKNIQYFGAGTRLSVL.

This chain links TRBV28 with TRBJ1-1; the D is unclear. V was pared by 5 bases and J by 8 bases, with 12 bases between. The CDR3 is 12 amino acids. CDR1 MDHEN and CDR2 SYDVKM come from the germline V gene. The CDR3: CASSPLGIEAFF. The CDR3 nucleotides are TGTGCCAGCAGTCCGCTGGGGATAGAAGCTTTCTTT.

There are a few counts of this clone. V is TRBV5-4 and J is TRBJ2-5; possibly TRBD1 or TRBD2 for D (5 bases each). The CDR3 spans 14 residues. V was trimmed by 4 bases and J by 2 bases, leaving 12 bases between them. The germline CDR1 and CDR2 sequences are SGHNT and YYREEE (reference sequence). For the CDR3, the DNA is TGTGCCAGCAGCCCATCGGGGCTTCAAGAGACCCAGTACTTC. Amino acid sequence: CASSPSGLQETQYF.

This sequence joins TRBV18 and TRBJ2-7; D gene unclear. The length of the CDR3 is 14 residues. Germline lookup yields CDR1 KGHSH and CDR2 LQKENI. Trimming pared 3 bases from V and 2 bases from J, leaving 11 bases between. This CDR3 reads CASSPEDHPYEQYF. The CDR3, as DNA: TGTGCCAGCTCACCTGAGGACCACCCCTACGAGCAGTACTTC.

This clone is medium-sized in the sample. CDR3 sequence reads: CASSYGQGSYEQYF. CDR3 in DNA: TGTGCCAGCAGTTATGGACAGGGGAGCTACGAGCAGTACTTC. The V gene is TRBV6-5, the J gene TRBJ2-7; 9 positions agree with TRBD1. The trim removed 3 bases at V and 3 bases at J, leaving 3 bases unmatched. Germline lookup yields CDR1 MNHEY and CDR2 SVGAGI. The CDR3 extends over 14 amino acids.

This chain links TRBV7-2 with TRBJ1-3; D is undetermined. CDR1 is SGHTA and CDR2 is FQGNSA in the germline V gene. Trimming took off 4 bases at V and 0 bases at J, with 10 bases between the two ends. This CDR3 region has 15 residues. CDR3 bases: TGTGCCAGCAGCTCCACAACAGACTCTGGAAACACCATATATTTT. Amino acids: CASSSTTDSGNTIYF.

J is TRBJ1-1 and V is TRBV27; 7 bases fit TRBD1. Unmatched junction bases numbered 7, after V lost 4 bases and J lost 2 bases. The CDR3 consists of 15 residues. CDR1 MNHEY and CDR2 SMNVEV come from the germline V gene (reference sequence). This CDR3 reads CASSSLWTGNTEAFF. CDR3 DNA: TGTGCCAGCAGTTCCCTTTGGACAGGCAACACTGAAGCTTTCTTT.